This T cell receptor (beta chain) was recovered during a study of T cells of healthy individuals. TCRdb used MiXCR to reprocess the 5' RACE reads, holding one entry per CDR3 protein. The profile shows tens of thousands of distinct CDR3 sequences, under 20% of them singletons. The CDR3 runs to 15 residues. V gave up 6 bases and J gave up 5 bases; unmatched junction bases: 10. CDR1 is MDHEN and CDR2 is SYDVKM in the germline V gene. The TCR comes from a human donor in good health. This chain links TRBV28 with TRBJ2-5; 9 nucleotides agree with TRBD2. For the CDR3, the DNA is TGTGCCAGCAGGGGTAGCGGGGGCTCAGGGGAGACCCAGTACTTC. Translation gives CASRGSGGSGETQYF.